A selection of T cell receptor beta chains follows, all from one sample in a study of beta chain features in type 1 diabetes. Sequenced by immunoSEQ multiplex PCR; TCRdb stores in-frame clones only, minus some. The sample includes about 620,000 clones, around 15% of them seen just once. Source material: naive CD4+ T cells from blood. Receptor source: a man between 18 and 35 years old in good health. The CDR3 runs from the conserved cysteine through the conserved F or W. A D gene is named only where the DNA matches it firmly. Expanded clones get a size class; other rows say once, few or many, or leave the size out.

d_call	cdr3_length	clone_size	v_call	j_call	cdr3_aa	cdr3_nt
.	13	.	TRBV28	TRBJ1-5	CASISMGYQPQHF	TGTGCCAGCATCTCAATGGGTTACCAGCCCCAGCATTTT
.	12	.	TRBV28	TRBJ2-7	CASAPPWARKYF	TGTGCCAGCGCCCCCCCCTGGGCCCGTAAGTACTTC
TRBD1	16	.	TRBV6-5	TRBJ1-6	CASSYSVGGSNSPLHF	TGTGCCAGCAGTTACAGCGTAGGGGGCAGTAATTCACCCCTCCACTTT
TRBD2	12	few	TRBV9	TRBJ2-1	CASSVVGTSLFF	TGTGCCAGCAGCGTAGTGGGGACTAGCCTGTTCTTC
.	17	few	TRBV14	TRBJ1-2	CASSPVGYFWEWYGYTF	TGTGCCAGCAGCCCCGTCGGATATTTTTGGGAGTGGTATGGCTACACCTTC
.	11	.	TRBV20-1	TRBJ1-1	CSVGANTEAFF	TGCAGTGTAGGGGCAAACACTGAAGCTTTCTTT
.	12	.	TRBV28	TRBJ2-7	CASSFRRYEQYF	TGTGCCAGCAGTTTCCGACGGTACGAGCAGTACTTC
.	13	.	TRBV18	TRBJ1-2	CASSRDGFYGYTF	TGTGCCAGCTCCCGCGACGGATTCTATGGCTACACCTTC
.	15	many	TRBV23-1	TRBJ2-7	CAIFSWAVKGLEQYF	TGCGCCATCTTTAGTTGGGCAGTGAAAGGGCTCGAGCAGTACTTC
TRBD1	11	few	TRBV29-1	TRBJ2-7	CSAGQDYEQYF	TGCAGCGCGGGACAGGACTACGAGCAGTACTTC
.	16	few	TRBV6-5	TRBJ2-3	CASSYSITFIGDTQYF	TGTGCCAGCAGTTACTCGATCACATTCATCGGAGATACGCAGTATTTT
TRBD1	15	.	TRBV27	TRBJ1-2	CASSAGTGGNYGYTF	TGTGCCAGCAGTGCCGGGACAGGGGGGAACTATGGCTACACCTTC
.	11	few	TRBV20-1	TRBJ2-4	CSAVWLAIQYF	TGCAGTGCGGTGTGGCTAGCAATTCAGTACTTC
TRBD1	14	few	TRBV4-2	TRBJ2-5	CASKGQGLRETQYF	TGTGCCAGCAAAGGACAGGGATTACGGGAGACCCAGTACTTC
.	15	.	TRBV7-9	TRBJ1-3	CASSLLRGSGNTIYF	TGTGCCAGCAGCTTACTACGGGGGTCTGGAAACACCATATATTTT
.	13	few	TRBV1	TRBJ1-1	CTSSQGDDPEAFF	TGCACCAGCAGCCAAGGGGATGACCCTGAAGCTTTCTTT
.	14	few	TRBV7-2	TRBJ2-2	CASRPTGNTGELFF	TGTGCCAGCAGACCCACGGGGAACACCGGGGAGCTGTTTTTT
TRBD2	16	.	TRBV9	TRBJ2-1	CASSVVGLAEFNEQFF	TGTGCCAGCAGCGTAGTAGGACTAGCGGAGTTCAATGAGCAGTTCTTC
TRBD1	14	.	TRBV28	TRBJ2-7	CATHPGTGLYEQYF	TGTGCCACCCATCCCGGGACAGGGCTGTACGAGCAGTACTTC
TRBD1	16	.	TRBV7-3	TRBJ2-1	CASSHPGQGALNEQFF	TGTGCCAGCAGCCACCCGGGACAGGGGGCTTTGAATGAGCAGTTCTTC
.	16	.	TRBV14	TRBJ2-5	CASSQEGVRQRETQYF	TGTGCCAGCAGCCAAGAAGGGGTCAGGCAGCGGGAGACCCAGTACTTC
TRBD1	15	.	TRBV7-9	TRBJ1-1	CASSPGQGENTEAFF	TGTGCCAGCAGCCCGGGACAGGGTGAGAACACTGAAGCTTTCTTT
.	13	.	TRBV6-5	TRBJ2-5	CASSYALQETQYF	TGTGCCAGCAGTTACGCCCTCCAAGAGACCCAGTACTTC
.	15	.	TRBV18	TRBJ1-5	CASSPQAASNQPQHF	TGTGCCAGCTCACCACAGGCGGCGAGCAATCAGCCCCAGCATTTT
TRBD1	14	.	TRBV5-1	TRBJ1-1	CASSPGQGNTEAFF	TGCGCCAGCAGCCCTGGACAGGGCAACACTGAAGCTTTCTTT
.	14	.	TRBV9	TRBJ2-5	CASSVGEASETQYF	TGTGCCAGCAGCGTAGGAGAAGCGTCCGAGACCCAGTACTTC
TRBD2	17	few	TRBV19	TRBJ2-1	CASSPSGRVRSYNEQFF	TGTGCCAGTAGTCCTAGCGGGAGGGTCCGTAGCTACAATGAGCAGTTCTTC
TRBD1	15	.	TRBV25-1	TRBJ2-7	CASSDARTGGYEQYF	TGTGCCAGCAGTGACGCAAGGACAGGGGGCTACGAGCAGTACTTC
.	15	.	TRBV11-3	TRBJ2-1	CASSLGDLGVNEQFF	TGTGCCAGCAGCTTAGGGGACCTCGGGGTCAATGAGCAGTTCTTC
TRBD1	16	few	TRBV19	TRBJ1-1	CATRRDRGQFNTEAFF	TGTGCCACAAGGCGGGACAGGGGGCAGTTTAACACTGAAGCTTTCTTT
TRBD2	19	.	TRBV11-2	TRBJ2-5	CASSRRTGATSGREETQYF	TGTGCCAGCAGCCGCCGGACAGGGGCGACTAGCGGGAGAGAAGAGACCCAGTACTTC
.	12	few	TRBV29-1	TRBJ2-5	CSVEVRRETQYF	TGCAGCGTTGAAGTAAGGCGGGAGACCCAGTACTTC
TRBD1	15	.	TRBV6-6	TRBJ1-2	CASSYALQGWYGYTF	TGTGCCAGCAGTTACGCACTACAGGGGTGGTATGGCTACACCTTC
TRBD2	16	.	TRBV4-2	TRBJ2-7	CASSQGGTSGSYEQYF	TGTGCCAGCAGCCAAGGTGGGACTAGCGGAAGCTACGAGCAGTACTTC
.	16	.	TRBV7-9	TRBJ1-3	CASSSRVLFSGNTIYF	TGTGCCAGCAGCTCCCGGGTACTCTTCTCTGGAAACACCATATATTTT
TRBD1	14	.	TRBV10-3	TRBJ1-4	CAISPTGNNEKLFF	TGTGCCATCAGCCCGACAGGGAATAATGAAAAACTGTTTTTT
.	14	few	TRBV10-3	TRBJ1-1	CAISEDRQNTEAFF	TGTGCCATCAGTGAGGACAGGCAGAACACTGAAGCTTTCTTT
TRBD1	14	.	TRBV9	TRBJ1-5	CASSRGQGGQPQHF	TGTGCCAGCAGTCGCGGACAGGGAGGCCAGCCCCAGCATTTT
TRBD1	14	.	TRBV4-1	TRBJ1-1	CASSQRQGYTEAFF	TGCGCCAGCAGCCAGAGACAGGGATATACTGAAGCTTTCTTT
.	15	.	TRBV9	TRBJ2-1	CASSVVDSSYNEQFF	TGTGCCAGCAGCGTAGTCGATAGCTCCTACAATGAGCAGTTCTTC
TRBD1	14	.	TRBV6-1	TRBJ2-3	CASRNRGGTDTQYF	TGTGCCAGCAGGAACAGGGGCGGCACAGATACGCAGTATTTT